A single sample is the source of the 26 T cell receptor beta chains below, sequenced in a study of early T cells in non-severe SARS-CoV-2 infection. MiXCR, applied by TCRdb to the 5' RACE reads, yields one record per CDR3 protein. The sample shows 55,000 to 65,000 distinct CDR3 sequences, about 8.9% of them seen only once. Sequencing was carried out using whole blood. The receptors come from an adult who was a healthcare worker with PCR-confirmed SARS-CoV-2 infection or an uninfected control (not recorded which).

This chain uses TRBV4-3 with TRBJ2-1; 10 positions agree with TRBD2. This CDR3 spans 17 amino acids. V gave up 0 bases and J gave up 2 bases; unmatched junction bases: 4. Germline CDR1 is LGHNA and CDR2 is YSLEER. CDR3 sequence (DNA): TGCGCCAGCAGCCAAGAAACTAGCGGGACCGCCTACAATGAGCAGTTCTTC. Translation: CASSQETSGTAYNEQFF.

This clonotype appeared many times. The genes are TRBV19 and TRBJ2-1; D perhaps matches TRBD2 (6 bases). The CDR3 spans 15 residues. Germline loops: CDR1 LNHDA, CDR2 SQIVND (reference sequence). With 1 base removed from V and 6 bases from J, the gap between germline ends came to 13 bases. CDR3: CASSIVPGTFNEQFF. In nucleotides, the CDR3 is TGTGCCAGTAGTATAGTCCCCGGGACTTTCAATGAGCAGTTCTTC.

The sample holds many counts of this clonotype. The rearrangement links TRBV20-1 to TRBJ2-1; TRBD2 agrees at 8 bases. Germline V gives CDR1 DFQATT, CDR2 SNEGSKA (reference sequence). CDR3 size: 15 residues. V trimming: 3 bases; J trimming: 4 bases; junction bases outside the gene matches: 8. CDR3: CSARESGGKYNEQFF. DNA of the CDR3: TGCAGTGCTAGGGAAAGCGGGGGTAAATACAATGAGCAGTTCTTC.

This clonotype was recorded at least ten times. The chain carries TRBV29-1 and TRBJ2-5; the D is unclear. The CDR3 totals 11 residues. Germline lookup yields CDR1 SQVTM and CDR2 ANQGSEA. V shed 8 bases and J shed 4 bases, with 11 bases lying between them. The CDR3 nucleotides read TGCAGCACAAGACATCCAGAGACCCAGTACTTC. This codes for CSTRHPETQYF.

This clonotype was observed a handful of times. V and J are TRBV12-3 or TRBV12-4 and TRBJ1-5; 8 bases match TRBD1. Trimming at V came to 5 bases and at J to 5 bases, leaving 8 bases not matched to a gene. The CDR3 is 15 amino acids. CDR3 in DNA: TGTGCCAGCAGTAGCCACGGGACAGGTCATCAGCCCCAGCATTTT. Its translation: CASSSHGTGHQPQHF.

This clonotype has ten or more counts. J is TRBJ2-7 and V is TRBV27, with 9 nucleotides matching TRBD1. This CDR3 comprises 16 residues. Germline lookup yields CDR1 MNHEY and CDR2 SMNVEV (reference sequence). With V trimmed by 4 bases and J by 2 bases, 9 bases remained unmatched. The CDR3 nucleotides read TGTGCCAGCAGTTCGTCACAGGGGGCCCACACCTACGAGCAGTACTTC. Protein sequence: CASSSSQGAHTYEQYF.

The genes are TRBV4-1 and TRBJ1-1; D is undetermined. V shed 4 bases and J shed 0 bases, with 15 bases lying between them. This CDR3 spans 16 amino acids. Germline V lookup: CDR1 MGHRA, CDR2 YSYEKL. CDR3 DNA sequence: TGCGCCAGCAGCCCGATTTCCAGACACATGAACACTGAAGCTTTCTTT. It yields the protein CASSPISRHMNTEAFF.

CDR3 amino acids: CASSLTRGGADGNTIYF. The CDR3 DNA reads as TGTGCCAGCAGCCTGACTCGAGGGGGCGCCGATGGAAACACCATATATTTT. This chain uses TRBV6-5 with TRBJ1-3, with TRBD1 matching over 7 bases. Germline V CDR1 and CDR2: MNHEY, SVGAGI. The CDR3 runs 17 residues. V was pared by 6 bases and J by 3 bases, with 14 bases of the junction left unmatched.

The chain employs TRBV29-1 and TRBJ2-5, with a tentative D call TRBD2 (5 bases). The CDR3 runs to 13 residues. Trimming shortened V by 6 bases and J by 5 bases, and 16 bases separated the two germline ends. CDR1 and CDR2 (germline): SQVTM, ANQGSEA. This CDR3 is CSVADRPGETQYF. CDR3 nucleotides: TGCAGCGTGGCAGACCGTCCGGGGGAGACCCAGTACTTC.

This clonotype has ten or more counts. The CDR3 is CASSSGASRTGLGETQYF. CDR3 in DNA: TGCGCCAGCAGCTCGGGGGCGAGTAGGACAGGGTTAGGAGAGACCCAGTACTTC. This chain joins TRBV4-3 and TRBJ2-5, with 8 bases lining up with TRBD1. The J segment lost 4 bases and the V segment lost 5 bases, leaving 18 bases of the junction unmatched. Looked up from germline, CDR1 is LGHNA and CDR2 is YSLEER. This CDR3 is 18 amino acids long.

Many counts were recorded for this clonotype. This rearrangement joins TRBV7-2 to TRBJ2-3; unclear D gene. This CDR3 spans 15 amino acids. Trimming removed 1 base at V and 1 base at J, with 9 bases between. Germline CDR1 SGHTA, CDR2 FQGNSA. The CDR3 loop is CASSLEASRTDTQYF. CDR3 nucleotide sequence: TGTGCCAGCAGCTTAGAAGCGTCCCGCACAGATACGCAGTATTTT.

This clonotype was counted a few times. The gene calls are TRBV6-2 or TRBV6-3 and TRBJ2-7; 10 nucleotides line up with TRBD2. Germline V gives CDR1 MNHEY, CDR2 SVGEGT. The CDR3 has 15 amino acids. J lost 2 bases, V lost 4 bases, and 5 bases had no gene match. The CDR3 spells CASSLAGTSAYEQYF. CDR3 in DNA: TGTGCCAGCAGTTTAGCCGGGACTAGCGCCTACGAGCAGTACTTC.

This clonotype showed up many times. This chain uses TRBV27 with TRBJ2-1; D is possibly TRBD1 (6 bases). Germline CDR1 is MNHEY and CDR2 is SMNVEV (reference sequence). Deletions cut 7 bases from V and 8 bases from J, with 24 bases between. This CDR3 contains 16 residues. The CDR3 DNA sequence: TGTGCCAGCACCGAACGACGGGACACAGCTAGGGATGAGCAGTTCTTC. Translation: CASTERRDTARDEQFF.

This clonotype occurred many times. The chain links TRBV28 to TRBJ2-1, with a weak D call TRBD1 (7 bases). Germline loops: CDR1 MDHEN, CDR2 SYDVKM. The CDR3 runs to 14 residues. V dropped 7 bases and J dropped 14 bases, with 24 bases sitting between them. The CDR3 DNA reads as TGTGCCAGCACCCTAGGGGGCGGAGGGAGAGGGGAGTTCTTC. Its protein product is CASTLGGGGRGEFF.

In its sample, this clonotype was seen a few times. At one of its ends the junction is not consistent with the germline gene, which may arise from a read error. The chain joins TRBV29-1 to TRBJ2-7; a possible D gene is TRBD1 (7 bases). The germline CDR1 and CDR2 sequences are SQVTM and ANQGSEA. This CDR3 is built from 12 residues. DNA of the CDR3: TGCAGCGTTGAAGATTTGGGGACAGCTCGGGAGTTC. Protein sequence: CSVEDLGTAREF.

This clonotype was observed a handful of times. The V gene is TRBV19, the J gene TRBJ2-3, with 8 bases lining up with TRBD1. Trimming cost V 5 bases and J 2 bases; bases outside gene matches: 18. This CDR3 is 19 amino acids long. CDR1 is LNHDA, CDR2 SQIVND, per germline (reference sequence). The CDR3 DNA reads TGTGCCAGTAGTGGTACTGGACAGGGTAACATTTTCTTCACAGATACGCAGTATTTT. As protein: CASSGTGQGNIFFTDTQYF.

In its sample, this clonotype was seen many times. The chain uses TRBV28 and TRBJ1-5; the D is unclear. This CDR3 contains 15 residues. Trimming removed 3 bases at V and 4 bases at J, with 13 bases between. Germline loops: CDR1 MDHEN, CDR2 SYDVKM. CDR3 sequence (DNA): TGTGCCAGCAGTTTGATAACCACAAAGAATCAGCCCCAGCATTTT. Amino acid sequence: CASSLITTKNQPQHF.

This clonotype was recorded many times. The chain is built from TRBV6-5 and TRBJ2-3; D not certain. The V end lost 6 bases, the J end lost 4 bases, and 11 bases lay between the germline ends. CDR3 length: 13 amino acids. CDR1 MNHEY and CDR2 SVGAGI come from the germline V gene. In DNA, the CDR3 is TGTGCCAGCAGCCGGCGGCCCTCAGATACGCAGTATTTT. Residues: CASSRRPSDTQYF.

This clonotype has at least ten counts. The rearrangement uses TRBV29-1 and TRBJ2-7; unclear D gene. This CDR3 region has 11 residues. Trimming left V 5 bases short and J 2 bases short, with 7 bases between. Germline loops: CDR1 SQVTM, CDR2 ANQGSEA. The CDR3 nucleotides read TGCAGCGTTCGATCCCCCTACGAGCAGTACTTC. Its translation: CSVRSPYEQYF.

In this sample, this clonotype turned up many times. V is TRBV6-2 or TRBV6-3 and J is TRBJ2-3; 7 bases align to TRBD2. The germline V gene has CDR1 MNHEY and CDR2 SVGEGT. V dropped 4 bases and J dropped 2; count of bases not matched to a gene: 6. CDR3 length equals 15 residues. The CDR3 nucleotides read TGTGCCAGCAGTTTGCAGCGGGGAAACACAGATACGCAGTATTTT. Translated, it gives CASSLQRGNTDTQYF.

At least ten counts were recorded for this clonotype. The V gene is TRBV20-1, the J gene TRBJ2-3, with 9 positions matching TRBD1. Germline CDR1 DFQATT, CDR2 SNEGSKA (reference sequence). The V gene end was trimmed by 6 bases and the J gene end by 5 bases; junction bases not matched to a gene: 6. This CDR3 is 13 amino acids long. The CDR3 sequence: CSAKQGARDTQYF. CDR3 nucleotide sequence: TGCAGTGCCAAACAGGGGGCCCGAGATACGCAGTATTTT.

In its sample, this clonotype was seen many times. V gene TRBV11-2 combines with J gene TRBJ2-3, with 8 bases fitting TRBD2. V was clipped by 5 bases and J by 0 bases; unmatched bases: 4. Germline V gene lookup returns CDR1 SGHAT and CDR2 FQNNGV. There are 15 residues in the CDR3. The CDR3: CASSPLAASTDTQYF. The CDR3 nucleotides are TGTGCCAGCAGCCCACTAGCGGCTAGCACAGATACGCAGTATTTT.

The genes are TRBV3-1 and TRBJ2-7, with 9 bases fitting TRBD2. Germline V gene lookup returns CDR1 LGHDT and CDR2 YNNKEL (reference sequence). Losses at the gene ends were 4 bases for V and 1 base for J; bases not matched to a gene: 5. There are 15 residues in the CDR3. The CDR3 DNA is TGTGCCAGCAGCCTAGCGGGAGCGGGGTCCTACGAGCAGTACTTC. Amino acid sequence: CASSLAGAGSYEQYF.

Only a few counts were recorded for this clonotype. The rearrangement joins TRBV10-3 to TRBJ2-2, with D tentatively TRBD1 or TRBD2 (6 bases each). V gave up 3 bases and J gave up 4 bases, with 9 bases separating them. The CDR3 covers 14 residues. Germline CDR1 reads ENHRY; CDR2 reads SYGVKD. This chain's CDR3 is CAISDKGGTGELFF. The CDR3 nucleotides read TGTGCCATCAGTGATAAGGGGGGCACCGGGGAGCTGTTTTTT.

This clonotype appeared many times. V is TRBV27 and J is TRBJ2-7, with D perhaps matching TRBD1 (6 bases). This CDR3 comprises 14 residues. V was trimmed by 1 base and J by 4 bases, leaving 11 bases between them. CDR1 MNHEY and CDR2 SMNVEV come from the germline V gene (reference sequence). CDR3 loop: CASSLLDRSYEQYF. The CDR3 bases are TGTGCCAGCAGTTTATTGGACAGATCGTACGAGCAGTACTTC.

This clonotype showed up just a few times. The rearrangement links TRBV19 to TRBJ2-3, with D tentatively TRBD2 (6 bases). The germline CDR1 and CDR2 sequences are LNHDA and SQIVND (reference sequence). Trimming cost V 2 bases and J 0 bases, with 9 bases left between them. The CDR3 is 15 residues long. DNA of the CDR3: TGTGCCAGTAGTATATCGAGCGGGAGCACAGATACGCAGTATTTT. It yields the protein CASSISSGSTDTQYF.